These T cell receptor beta chains were read from a single sample in a study of Ad26.COV2.S vaccination and SARS-CoV-2 variants. The assay was immunoSEQ multiplex PCR, and TCRdb's table has in-frame clones only and misses some. The table lists around 350,000 clones, about 91% of them singletons, with roughly 3.9% in the top ten. The specimen comprised peripheral blood, sampled after recovery from COVID-19. All receptors derive from a human donor who had recovered from COVID-19. Both conserved end residues are part of each CDR3. A D gene is named only where the DNA matches it firmly. Rows may omit the clone size; those that give it use once, few, many or a size class.

cdr3_aa: CASSEHRGPGTEAFF
cdr3_nt: TGTGCCAGCAGTGAACACAGGGGGCCCGGCACTGAAGCTTTCTTT
j_call: TRBJ1-1
v_call: TRBV2
clone_size: NA
d_call: TRBD1

cdr3_aa: CASSLDRGNSPLHF
cdr3_nt: TGTGCCAGCAGTCTAGACAGGGGGAATTCACCCCTCCACTTT
j_call: TRBJ1-6
v_call: TRBV6-6
clone_size: NA
d_call: TRBD1

cdr3_aa: CASSLFMNTEAFF
cdr3_nt: TGCGCCAGCAGCTTATTCATGAACACTGAAGCTTTCTTT
j_call: TRBJ1-1
v_call: TRBV5-1
clone_size: NA
d_call: NA

cdr3_aa: CASRPARTGTEKLFF
cdr3_nt: TGCGCCAGCAGGCCAGCCCGGACAGGGACCGAAAAACTGTTTTTT
j_call: TRBJ1-4
v_call: TRBV4-3
clone_size: NA
d_call: TRBD1

cdr3_aa: CASSTGLAGSVQFF
cdr3_nt: TGTGCCAGCAGCACAGGACTAGCGGGTAGTGTGCAGTTCTTC
j_call: TRBJ2-1
v_call: TRBV6-2/TRBV6-3
clone_size: NA
d_call: TRBD2

cdr3_aa: CASSKELFYGYTF
cdr3_nt: TGTGCCAGCAGTAAGGAATTGTTCTATGGCTACACCTTC
j_call: TRBJ1-2
v_call: TRBV6-4
clone_size: few
d_call: NA

cdr3_aa: CASKQSGGLTDTQYF
cdr3_nt: TGTGCCAGCAAACAAAGCGGGGGACTCACAGATACGCAGTATTTT
j_call: TRBJ2-3
v_call: TRBV9
clone_size: NA
d_call: TRBD2

cdr3_aa: CASSRGSLTEAFF
cdr3_nt: TGTGCCAGCAGTAGGGGATCACTCACTGAAGCTTTCTTT
j_call: TRBJ1-1
v_call: TRBV6-5
clone_size: NA
d_call: NA

cdr3_aa: CASSPPGFGEKLFF
cdr3_nt: TGTGCCAGCAGCCCCCCAGGGTTCGGAGAAAAACTGTTTTTT
j_call: TRBJ1-4
v_call: TRBV11-2
clone_size: NA
d_call: NA

cdr3_aa: CASSLEGMLGPSGNTIYF
cdr3_nt: TGTGCCAGCAGCTTAGAAGGAATGCTGGGGCCCTCTGGAAACACCATATATTTT
j_call: TRBJ1-3
v_call: TRBV7-9
clone_size: NA
d_call: NA

cdr3_aa: CASSPHLATRADTQYF
cdr3_nt: TGCGCCAGCAGCCCGCATCTAGCCACGAGGGCAGATACGCAGTATTTT
j_call: TRBJ2-3
v_call: TRBV4-3
clone_size: NA
d_call: NA

cdr3_aa: CASSEALLGGWAF
cdr3_nt: TGTGCCAGCAGTGAAGCCCTCCTTGGGGGATGGGCCTTC
j_call: TRBJ1-2
v_call: TRBV6-1
clone_size: NA
d_call: NA

cdr3_aa: CATSAGGGAYNEQFF
cdr3_nt: TGTGCCACCAGTGCTGGCGGGGGTGCTTACAATGAGCAGTTCTTC
j_call: TRBJ2-1
v_call: TRBV24-1
clone_size: NA
d_call: TRBD2

cdr3_aa: CASSPLRGGASYEQYF
cdr3_nt: TGTGCCAGCAGCCCGCTTCGGGGGGGCGCCTCCTACGAGCAGTACTTC
j_call: TRBJ2-7
v_call: TRBV14
clone_size: NA
d_call: TRBD2

cdr3_aa: CASRSGAGRETQYF
cdr3_nt: TGTGCCAGCAGGAGCGGCGCAGGGAGAGAGACCCAGTACTTC
j_call: TRBJ2-5
v_call: TRBV27
clone_size: NA
d_call: NA

cdr3_aa: CASSPGGGQPQHF
cdr3_nt: TGTGCCAGCAGCCCGGGGGGAGGGCAGCCCCAGCATTTT
j_call: TRBJ1-5
v_call: TRBV7-9
clone_size: NA
d_call: NA

cdr3_aa: CASSLGSRVQYF
cdr3_nt: TGTGCCAGCAGCTTAGGGTCCAGGGTCCAATACTTC
j_call: TRBJ2-5
v_call: TRBV11-2
clone_size: NA
d_call: NA

cdr3_aa: CASSVGGSNSYEQYF
cdr3_nt: TGTGCCAGCAGCGTCGGGGGGTCTAACTCCTACGAGCAGTACTTC
j_call: TRBJ2-7
v_call: TRBV7-2
clone_size: NA
d_call: TRBD2

cdr3_aa: CASLVGGVFYNEQFF
cdr3_nt: TGTGCCAGCCTTGTTGGGGGAGTCTTCTACAATGAGCAGTTCTTC
j_call: TRBJ2-1
v_call: TRBV6-5
clone_size: NA
d_call: NA

cdr3_aa: CASSQDGTNTGELFF
cdr3_nt: TGTGCCAGCAGCCAAGATGGAACGAACACCGGGGAGCTGTTTTTT
j_call: TRBJ2-2
v_call: TRBV3-1/TRBV3-2
clone_size: NA
d_call: NA

cdr3_aa: CASSLQGPGNTIYF
cdr3_nt: TGTGCCAGCAGCTTACAGGGCCCTGGAAACACCATATATTTT
j_call: TRBJ1-3
v_call: TRBV7-9
clone_size: NA
d_call: NA

cdr3_aa: CASSGQPLSGNTIYF
cdr3_nt: TGTGCCAGTAGCGGACAGCCCCTCTCTGGAAACACCATATATTTT
j_call: TRBJ1-3
v_call: TRBV19
clone_size: once
d_call: NA

cdr3_aa: CAMGGSSYEQYF
cdr3_nt: TGTGCCATGGGAGGCAGCTCCTACGAGCAGTACTTC
j_call: TRBJ2-7
v_call: TRBV10-3
clone_size: NA
d_call: NA

cdr3_aa: CASSQDVAGGCSGANVLTF
cdr3_nt: TGTGCCAGCAGCCAAGATGTAGCGGGGGGGTGCTCTGGGGCCAACGTCCTGACTTTC
j_call: TRBJ2-6
v_call: TRBV3-1/TRBV3-2
clone_size: NA
d_call: TRBD2

cdr3_aa: CASSTGTGYYNEQFF
cdr3_nt: TGTGCCAGCAGCACGGGGACAGGGTATTACAATGAGCAGTTCTTC
j_call: TRBJ2-1
v_call: TRBV7-7
clone_size: NA
d_call: TRBD1

cdr3_aa: CASSLWVLYGYTF
cdr3_nt: TGTGCCAGCAGCTTATGGGTGCTTTATGGCTACACCTTC
j_call: TRBJ1-2
v_call: TRBV11-2
clone_size: NA
d_call: NA

cdr3_aa: CASSLGLAGETDTQYF
cdr3_nt: TGTGCCAGCAGCTTGGGACTAGCGGGGGAAACAGATACGCAGTATTTT
j_call: TRBJ2-3
v_call: TRBV13
clone_size: once
d_call: TRBD2

cdr3_aa: CASSYGHEGNTIYF
cdr3_nt: TGCGCCAGCAGCTACGGACACGAAGGAAACACCATATATTTT
j_call: TRBJ1-3
v_call: TRBV5-1
clone_size: NA
d_call: NA

cdr3_aa: CASSYSGSPYSSSYNEQFF
cdr3_nt: TGTGCCAGCAGTTACAGCGGCTCACCTTACTCAAGCTCCTACAATGAGCAGTTCTTC
j_call: TRBJ2-1
v_call: TRBV6-2/TRBV6-3
clone_size: NA
d_call: NA

cdr3_aa: CASSVDRNQPQHF
cdr3_nt: TGTGCCAGCAGCGTGGACAGGAATCAGCCCCAGCATTTT
j_call: TRBJ1-5
v_call: TRBV6-4
clone_size: NA
d_call: TRBD1

cdr3_aa: CASSLSFSWDRDGYTF
cdr3_nt: TGTGCCAGCAGCTTATCCTTCTCTTGGGACAGGGATGGCTACACCTTC
j_call: TRBJ1-2
v_call: TRBV7-9
clone_size: NA
d_call: TRBD1

cdr3_aa: CASSDRDGVTDTQYF
cdr3_nt: TGTGCCAGCAGCGACCGGGACGGGGTCACAGATACGCAGTATTTT
j_call: TRBJ2-3
v_call: TRBV9
clone_size: NA
d_call: NA

cdr3_aa: CASSLPSGGTDTQYF
cdr3_nt: TGTGCCAGCAGTCTTCCTTCAGGGGGCACAGATACGCAGTATTTT
j_call: TRBJ2-3
v_call: TRBV5-6
clone_size: NA
d_call: NA

cdr3_aa: CASSPGTRGNYGYTF
cdr3_nt: TGTGCCAGCTCACCAGGAACCAGGGGAAACTATGGCTACACCTTC
j_call: TRBJ1-2
v_call: TRBV18
clone_size: NA
d_call: NA

cdr3_aa: CASSAGQVVDEKPEAFF
cdr3_nt: TGTGCCAGCAGCGCCGGACAGGTTGTCGACGAAAAGCCTGAAGCTTTCTTT
j_call: TRBJ1-1
v_call: TRBV9
clone_size: NA
d_call: TRBD1

cdr3_aa: CASSYTGQETQYF
cdr3_nt: TGTGCCAGCAGCTATACAGGACAAGAGACCCAGTACTTC
j_call: TRBJ2-5
v_call: TRBV11-2
clone_size: NA
d_call: NA

cdr3_aa: CASSVGGGGTDTQYF
cdr3_nt: TGTGCCAGCAGCGTAGGCGGGGGTGGCACAGATACGCAGTATTTT
j_call: TRBJ2-3
v_call: TRBV9
clone_size: NA
d_call: TRBD2

cdr3_aa: CASSIVRQRKETQYF
cdr3_nt: TGTGCCAGTAGTATAGTTAGACAGCGGAAGGAGACCCAGTACTTC
j_call: TRBJ2-5
v_call: TRBV19
clone_size: NA
d_call: NA

cdr3_aa: CASSLDLAGGTQYF
cdr3_nt: TGTGCCAGCAGCTTGGACCTAGCGGGGGGAACGCAGTATTTT
j_call: TRBJ2-3
v_call: TRBV5-4
clone_size: NA
d_call: TRBD2

cdr3_aa: CASSLGVTTGELFF
cdr3_nt: TGCGCCAGCAGCTTGGGGGTCACCACCGGGGAGCTGTTTTTT
j_call: TRBJ2-2
v_call: TRBV5-1
clone_size: NA
d_call: NA

cdr3_aa: CASSPGLAGYEQFF
cdr3_nt: TGTGCCAGCAGCCCGGGACTAGCGGGGTATGAGCAGTTCTTC
j_call: TRBJ2-1
v_call: TRBV6-4
clone_size: NA
d_call: TRBD2

cdr3_aa: CASSTPSWDSPTNYGYTF
cdr3_nt: TGTGCCAGTAGTACCCCTTCATGGGACAGCCCTACTAACTATGGCTACACCTTC
j_call: TRBJ1-2
v_call: TRBV19
clone_size: NA
d_call: TRBD1

cdr3_aa: CASSYSTRNTEAFF
cdr3_nt: TGTGCCAGCAGTTACTCGACCCGGAACACTGAAGCTTTCTTT
j_call: TRBJ1-1
v_call: TRBV6-5
clone_size: NA
d_call: NA

cdr3_aa: CASSPGSGVSGANVLTF
cdr3_nt: TGTGCCAGCAGTCCCGGTAGCGGGGTGTCTGGGGCCAACGTCCTGACTTTC
j_call: TRBJ2-6
v_call: TRBV27
clone_size: NA
d_call: TRBD2

cdr3_aa: CASSAWRGAEETQYF
cdr3_nt: TGTGCCAGCTCCGCATGGCGGGGGGCGGAGGAGACCCAGTACTTC
j_call: TRBJ2-5
v_call: TRBV18
clone_size: NA
d_call: TRBD2

cdr3_aa: CASSIGTGPYEQYF
cdr3_nt: TGTGCCAGTAGTATAGGGACAGGACCCTACGAGCAGTACTTC
j_call: TRBJ2-7
v_call: TRBV19
clone_size: NA
d_call: TRBD1

cdr3_aa: CASSELGQAGDTQYF
cdr3_nt: TGTGCCAGCAGTGAATTAGGGCAAGCCGGAGATACGCAGTATTTT
j_call: TRBJ2-3
v_call: TRBV25-1
clone_size: NA
d_call: NA

cdr3_aa: CASEGGNSNQPQHF
cdr3_nt: TGTGCCAGCGAGGGTGGAAATAGCAATCAGCCCCAGCATTTT
j_call: TRBJ1-5
v_call: TRBV2
clone_size: NA
d_call: NA

cdr3_aa: CASSPTTGNYGYTF
cdr3_nt: TGTGCCAGCAGCCCCACGACAGGGAACTATGGCTACACCTTC
j_call: TRBJ1-2
v_call: TRBV7-3
clone_size: NA
d_call: TRBD1

cdr3_aa: CASRDPAARNTIYF
cdr3_nt: TGTGCCAGCAGAGACCCCGCAGCACGAAACACCATATATTTT
j_call: TRBJ1-3
v_call: TRBV6-5
clone_size: NA
d_call: NA

cdr3_aa: CASSLTGSETQYF
cdr3_nt: TGCGCCAGCAGCTTAACAGGGTCAGAGACCCAGTACTTC
j_call: TRBJ2-5
v_call: TRBV5-1
clone_size: NA
d_call: NA

cdr3_aa: CASGTGGYEQYF
cdr3_nt: TGTGCCAGCGGTACAGGGGGCTACGAGCAGTACTTC
j_call: TRBJ2-7
v_call: TRBV2
clone_size: NA
d_call: TRBD1

cdr3_aa: CASSQLRDKPNQPQHF
cdr3_nt: TGTGCCAGCAGTCAACTCCGGGACAAGCCCAATCAGCCCCAGCATTTT
j_call: TRBJ1-5
v_call: TRBV27
clone_size: NA
d_call: NA